This T cell receptor (beta chain) was found in a study of T cells in Graves' hyperthyroidism and ophthalmopathy. Of note for this clonotype: Its antigen is still unknown.

The CDR3 covers 16 residues. CDR1 and CDR2 (germline): SNHLY, FYNNEI. Unmatched junction bases numbered 4, after V lost 6 bases and J lost 0 bases. It was RNA transcripts that yielded the amplified TCR beta CDR3 regions. TCR CDR3 regions were first amplified by RT-PCR with HTBI primers. TCRdb reanalysed the multiplex PCR reads using MiXCR and keeps one entry per CDR3 protein. The sample lists around 190,000 distinct CDR3 sequences, about a sixth occurring once. Patients aged 18 to 65 had newly diagnosed hyperthyroidism of under 2 months' duration. Those patients with uncontrolled infection, other autoimmune disease, pregnancy or lactation were excluded. Findings and limits, study-wide: A model built on 13 V-J features separated ophthalmopathy from stable hyperthyroidism. Median prediction lead before ophthalmopathy onset was 6 to 8 months with the model.

This clonotype originated in a woman aged 45-59 years with Graves' hyperthyroidism. The chain uses TRBV2 and TRBJ2-5; 13 bases line up with TRBD2. The sample taken for sequencing was blood. CDR3 amino acids: CASSPGTSGDQETQYF. For the CDR3, the DNA is TGTGCCAGCAGCCCCGGGACTAGCGGGGACCAAGAGACCCAGTACTTC.